This T cell receptor (beta chain) was identified during a study of T cells in women clearing cervical HPV infection. Only in-frame clones appear in the TCRdb table, and some are missing; sequencing was by immunoSEQ multiplex PCR. Across about 31,000 clones, the top ten clones capture 7.5% to 10% of the sample. The sequenced sample consisted of blood buffy coat. This receptor was taken from a woman between 18 and 75 years old with a cervical HPV16 infection that either progressed to CIN3+ or cleared (not recorded which).

CDR3 protein: CAWRPRTDGLPQYF. Incomplete CDR3 DNA: TGTGCCTGGAGGCCCAGGACAGATGGGTTGCCG. This chain uses TRBV30 with TRBJ2-3; D is perhaps TRBD1 (6 bases). The CDR3 end falls 3 residues outside the read, so it is completed with the germline J gene. Germline V gene lookup returns CDR1 GTSNPN and CDR2 SVGIG (reference sequence). The CDR3 extends over 14 amino acids.